A single sample is the source of the 32 T cell receptor beta chains below, sequenced in a study of beta chain features in type 1 diabetes. Sequencing targeted expressed TCRB transcripts, as all isolated RNA had been reverse transcribed. Some clones are missing from TCRdb's copy, which holds only in-frame ones; the method was immunoSEQ multiplex PCR. The table has under 150,000 clones, 17% seen once. The antigens of these receptors remain unknown. Study-wide results and limits: All four CD4+ subsets of Type 1 diabetes patients contained TCRB CDR3s that were moderately but significantly shorter.

The sample comprised central memory CD4+ T cells from blood. These receptors all come from a man aged 18 to 30 with type 1 diabetes.

CDR3 protein: CASSFTGRTSGNTIYF. The CDR3 DNA follows: TGCGCCAGCAGCTTCACAGGGAGGACCTCTGGAAACACCATATATTTT. The chain has TRBV5-1 and TRBJ1-3; D possibly corresponds to TRBD1 (6 bases). CDR1 is SGHRS, CDR2 YFSETQ, per germline. This CDR3 contains 16 residues. The germline V and J ends were trimmed by 2 bases and 0 bases, with 12 bases remaining between them.

The sample holds a few counts of this clone. In DNA, the CDR3 is TGTGCCACCAACCGGGGCGAAATGAACACTGAAGCTTTCTTT. It yields the protein CATNRGEMNTEAFF. The chain couples TRBV6-5 to TRBJ1-1; D possibly corresponds to TRBD1 (5 bases). The V and J ends lost 10 bases and 0 bases respectively, with 15 bases between them. The CDR3 extends over 14 amino acids. Germline V gene sequence: CDR1 MNHEY, CDR2 SVGAGI.

The gene calls are TRBV28 and TRBJ2-7, with 7 nucleotides matching TRBD1. V was clipped by 5 bases and J by 6 bases; unmatched bases: 4. The germline V gene encodes CDR1 MDHEN and CDR2 SYDVKM. This CDR3 is 12 amino acids long. CDR3 bases: TGTGCCAGCAGTGACAGGGCGGGCGAGCAGTACTTC. Translated, it gives CASSDRAGEQYF. Full variable domain (missing parts from reference TRBV28 and TRBJ2-7): DVKVTQSSRYLVKRTGEKVFLECVQDMDHENMFWYRQDPGLGLRLIYFSYDVKMKEKGDIPEGYSVSREKKERFSLILESASTNQTSMYLCASSDRAGEQYFGPGTRLTVT.

This clone was seen many times. V and J are TRBV7-9 and TRBJ2-1, with no clear D. CDR1 is SEHNR and CDR2 is FQNEAQ in the germline V gene (reference sequence). The ends were cut back, 3 bases at V and 4 bases at J, with 7 bases in the middle. The CDR3 totals 13 residues. The CDR3 sequence is CASSLGQYNEQFF. CDR3 DNA: TGTGCCAGCAGCTTGGGCCAATACAATGAGCAGTTCTTC. Using reference TRBV7-9 and TRBJ2-1 for the parts outside the CDR3, the full variable domain is DTGVSQNPRHKITKRGQNVTFRCDPISEHNRLYWYRQTLGQGPEFLTYFQNEAQLEKSRLLSDRFSAERPKGSFSTLEIQRTEQGDSAMYLCASSLGQYNEQFFGPGTRLTVL.

The chain is built from TRBV7-3 and TRBJ2-1; D is ambiguous. CDR3 size: 14 residues. Trimming removed 2 bases at V and 9 bases at J, with 14 bases between. From germline, CDR1 is SGHTA and CDR2 FQGTGA. The CDR3 loop reads CASSLEVRTGEQFF. The CDR3 DNA follows: TGTGCCAGCAGCTTAGAAGTACGGACCGGTGAGCAGTTCTTC.

Within the sample, this clone is medium-sized. The V call is TRBV4-2, the J call TRBJ2-7, with D unclear. This CDR3 is built from 12 residues. Trimming stripped 0 bases from V and 2 bases from J, with 2 bases between. Germline V lookup: CDR1 LGHNA, CDR2 YNFKEQ. The CDR3 coding sequence is TGTGCCAGCAGCCAAGAACCCTACGAGCAGTACTTC. Its translation is CASSQEPYEQYF.

The rearrangement links TRBV7-2 to TRBJ1-1; 7 bases agree with TRBD1. Trimming cost V 4 bases and J 3 bases; bases outside gene matches: 11. This CDR3 comprises 16 residues. Germline CDR1 is SGHTA and CDR2 is FQGNSA. In DNA form, the CDR3 reads TGTGCCAGCAGCTCCCTGACGGGACAGTGGGACACTGAAGCTTTCTTT. Translation gives CASSSLTGQWDTEAFF.

The gene calls are TRBV7-9 and TRBJ2-5, with D tentatively TRBD1 (6 bases). CDR1 SEHNR and CDR2 FQNEAQ come from the germline V gene (reference sequence). The CDR3 contains 14 residues. Trimming removed 5 bases at V and 7 bases at J, with 17 bases between. The DNA for the CDR3 is TGTGCCAGCAGCCCGAATGATAGAGGGGGGACCCAGTACTTC. Its translation is CASSPNDRGGTQYF.

The genes are TRBV6-1 and TRBJ1-5; TRBD1 agrees at 8 bases. The germline gives CDR1 MNHNS, CDR2 SASEGT. The CDR3 spans 14 residues. The V and J ends lost 4 bases and 8 bases, in that order; junction bases with no gene match: 7. CDR3 protein: CASSGTGGFEPQHF. The DNA for the CDR3 is TGTGCCAGCAGTGGAACAGGGGGTTTCGAGCCCCAGCATTTT.

The rearrangement links TRBV5-6 to TRBJ2-3, with 14 nucleotides matching TRBD2. V trimming: 2 bases; J trimming: 6 bases; junction bases outside the gene matches: 5. The germline V gene encodes CDR1 SGHDT and CDR2 YYEEEE. This CDR3 has 16 amino acids. CDR3 region: CASSFRLAGGADTQYF. The CDR3 region has the DNA TGTGCCAGCAGCTTTCGACTAGCGGGAGGGGCCGATACGCAGTATTTT.

The chain carries TRBV2 and TRBJ2-3; TRBD1 matches at 9 bases. This CDR3 is 16 amino acids long. Trimming removed 5 bases from V and 2 bases from J; junction bases left unmatched: 8. The germline CDR1 and CDR2 sequences are SNHLY and FYNNEI. The CDR3 region has the DNA TGTGCCAGCAGTATGACAGGGGGTCGCGTCACAGATACGCAGTATTTT. Protein: CASSMTGGRVTDTQYF.

This clone was seen a few times. The genes are TRBV5-6 and TRBJ1-1; D gene uncertain. With 3 bases removed from V and 1 base from J, the gap between germline ends came to 13 bases. This CDR3 is 15 amino acids long. Germline values: CDR1 SGHDT, CDR2 YYEEEE. In nucleotides, the CDR3 is TGTGCCAGCAGCTCGGCCGGAGCTTCGAACACTGAAGCTTTCTTT. Its protein is CASSSAGASNTEAFF.

Points on this clone: A much larger clone differs from this one at a single base, so this may be a read error. V and J are TRBV29-1 and TRBJ2-1; 9 nucleotides agree with TRBD1. Trimming cost V 4 bases and J 2 bases; bases outside gene matches: 6. Germline loops: CDR1 SQVTM, CDR2 ANQGSEA. CDR3 size: 15 residues. The CDR3 sequence is CSVATGGGAYNEQFF. Written as DNA, the CDR3 is TGCAGCGTTGCGACAGGGGGTGGGGCCTACAATGAGCAGTTCTTC.

The V and J genes are TRBV18 and TRBJ2-7; TRBD1 matches at 11 bases. CDR3 length: 16 residues. The junction had 10 bases not matched to a gene; V was cut back by 3 bases and J by 6 bases. Germline lookup yields CDR1 KGHSH and CDR2 LQKENI. The CDR3 is CASSPILTGQGGEQYF. CDR3 sequence (DNA): TGTGCCAGCTCACCCATACTCACGGGACAGGGGGGCGAGCAGTACTTC.

This clone showed up just a few times. The chain combines TRBV30 with TRBJ2-7, with 7 bases identical to TRBD1. The length of the CDR3 is 15 residues. V lost 2 bases, J lost 1 base, and 8 bases stayed unmatched. Germline V gene data show CDR1 as GTSNPN and CDR2 as SVGIG (reference sequence). In DNA form, the CDR3 reads TGTGCCTGGAGTCGGACAGGTCAATTTTCCTACGAGCAGTACTTC. Its protein product is CAWSRTGQFSYEQYF. Full variable domain (missing parts from reference TRBV30 and TRBJ2-7): SQTIHQWPATLVQPVGSPLSLECTVEGTSNPNLYWYRQAAGRGLQLLFYSVGIGQISSEVPQNLSASRPQDRQFILSSKKLLLSDSGFYLCAWSRTGQFSYEQYFGPGTRLTVT.

This clone was counted ten times or more. The rearrangement joins TRBV25-1 to TRBJ2-7; TRBD1 matches 7 bases. The CDR3 contains 13 residues. The J segment lost 7 bases and the V segment lost 8 bases, leaving 11 bases of the junction unmatched. CDR1 and CDR2 (germline): MGHDK, SYGVNS. DNA of the CDR3: TGTGCCAGCGGCCGGGACAGCTCTCGGGAGCAGTACTTC. It encodes CASGRDSSREQYF.

This clone was observed a handful of times. For the CDR3, the DNA is TGTGCCAGCAGTCCACGAGAGACTAGGACCTTGCTAACAGATACGCAGTATTTT. This translates into CASSPRETRTLLTDTQYF. V gene TRBV9 combines with J gene TRBJ2-3; D is possibly TRBD2 (6 bases). Germline CDR1 and CDR2: SGDLS and YYNGEE. This CDR3 has 18 amino acids. V was trimmed by 5 bases and J by 3 bases, leaving 25 bases between them.

This clone was recorded a few times. V is TRBV7-3 and J is TRBJ2-5; TRBD1 matches at 8 bases. Germline V gives CDR1 SGHTA, CDR2 FQGTGA. V shed 5 bases, J shed 3 bases, and the junction held 5 bases outside the gene matches. The CDR3 spans 14 residues. The CDR3 protein is CASSPQGAEETQYF. CDR3 DNA: TGTGCCAGCAGCCCCCAGGGGGCCGAAGAGACCCAGTACTTC.

This clone was recorded at least ten times. V usage is TRBV5-1 and J usage is TRBJ2-5, with 13 bases matching TRBD2. The CDR3 covers 18 residues. J was trimmed by 5 bases and V by 4 bases; bases with no gene match: 14. Germline CDR1 reads SGHRS; CDR2 reads YFSETQ. The DNA of the CDR3 is TGCGCCAGCAGCAGTGGACTAGCGGGAGTACGGTCGGCGGAGACCCAGTACTTC. Translated: CASSSGLAGVRSAETQYF.

At least ten counts were recorded for this clone. The V call is TRBV7-2, the J call TRBJ2-6; D gene unclear. Trimming left V 7 bases short and J 0 bases short, with 13 bases between. The CDR3 length is 16 residues. Per germline, CDR1 SGHTA and CDR2 FQGNSA. The CDR3 region is CASTGLGPSGANVLTF. The CDR3 nucleotides read TGTGCCAGCACCGGGCTAGGGCCCTCTGGGGCCAACGTCCTGACTTTC.

The chain carries TRBV6-5 and TRBJ1-4, with 10 positions matching TRBD1. Per germline, CDR1 MNHEY and CDR2 SVGAGI. The CDR3 runs 15 residues. With V trimmed by 7 bases and J by 7 bases, 9 bases remained unmatched. The CDR3 coding sequence is TGTGCCAGCACCCACACCGGGACAGGGGCTGAAAAACTGTTTTTT. Its translation is CASTHTGTGAEKLFF.

This rearrangement joins TRBV4-3 to TRBJ2-7; TRBD1 agrees at 10 bases. The trim removed 4 bases at V and 4 bases at J, leaving 16 bases unmatched. Germline CDR1 LGHNA, CDR2 YSLEER. The CDR3 covers 18 residues. The CDR3 sequence: CASSRQTGGAFGPYEQYF. The CDR3 coding sequence is TGCGCCAGCAGCCGCCAGACAGGGGGCGCATTTGGCCCGTACGAGCAGTACTTC.

This clone was observed a handful of times. Other DNA sequences within the sample encode an identical CDR3. The chain combines TRBV28 with TRBJ2-3; D is uncertain. Germline loops: CDR1 MDHEN, CDR2 SYDVKM. Between the trimmed V and J ends, which lost 5 bases and 2 bases, there was a span of 8 bases. The CDR3 is 13 residues long. CDR3 coding DNA: TGTGCCAGCAGTCCGACCAACACAGATACGCAGTATTTT. Its translation: CASSPTNTDTQYF.

This clone has ten or more counts. The chain has TRBV5-1 and TRBJ2-2, with 7 positions matching TRBD2. Germline assignment: CDR1 SGHRS and CDR2 YFSETQ. Losses at the gene ends were 0 bases for V and 6 bases for J; bases not matched to a gene: 8. The CDR3 has 16 residues. CDR3 in DNA: TGCGCCAGCAGCTTGGTCGGGGGGTTTCCCGCCGGGGAGCTGTTTTTT. This encodes CASSLVGGFPAGELFF.

There are a few counts of this clone. CDR3 in amino acids: CATSTGGNYGYTF. The CDR3 bases are TGTGCCACTTCGACAGGGGGAAACTATGGCTACACCTTC. The chain joins TRBV28 to TRBJ1-2, with 9 bases identical to TRBD1. Trimming took 10 bases from V and 2 from J; bases not matched to a gene: 5. Looked up from germline, CDR1 is MDHEN and CDR2 is SYDVKM. The CDR3 contains 13 residues.

This clone turned up a few times. The chain joins TRBV7-9 to TRBJ2-2, with D unresolved. CDR1 and CDR2 from the germline V gene are SEHNR and FQNEAQ (reference sequence). V shed 4 bases and J shed 4 bases, with 10 bases lying between them. CDR3 length: 14 residues. This CDR3 reads CASSSDATTGELFF. The CDR3 DNA follows: TGTGCCAGCAGCTCGGACGCGACCACCGGGGAGCTGTTTTTT. The full variable domain, with the rest looked up from reference TRBV7-9 and TRBJ2-2, is DTGVSQNPRHKITKRGQNVTFRCDPISEHNRLYWYRQTLGQGPEFLTYFQNEAQLEKSRLLSDRFSAERPKGSFSTLEIQRTEQGDSAMYLCASSSDATTGELFFGEGSRLTVL.

The chain has TRBV7-3 and TRBJ2-5, with D tentatively TRBD2 (5 bases). This CDR3 is built from 15 residues. Germline values: CDR1 SGHTA, CDR2 FQGTGA. V lost 1 base and J 3 bases, leaving 12 bases between the germline ends. For the CDR3, the DNA is TGTGCCAGCAGCTTAAGCGGGCCCCGGGAAGAGACCCAGTACTTC. It codes for CASSLSGPREETQYF.

This clone was found a few times. This sequence joins TRBV2 and TRBJ1-1, with a tentative D call TRBD1 (5 bases). This CDR3 region has 14 residues. Germline V gene data show CDR1 as SNHLY and CDR2 as FYNNEI. The V gene lost 4 bases and the J gene lost 6 bases, with 15 bases spanning the gap. The DNA of the CDR3 is TGTGCCAGCAGTGCGTCACAGGTGCGCCCTGAAGCTTTCTTT. Translation gives CASSASQVRPEAFF.

Only a few counts were recorded for this clone. In DNA, the CDR3 is TGTGCCAGCAGCTTAACAAGGGATGCCTACGAGCAGTACTTC. Its translation: CASSLTRDAYEQYF. The gene calls are TRBV7-2 and TRBJ2-7; D unresolved. V lost 2 bases and J lost 2, with 10 bases in between. The germline V gene encodes CDR1 SGHTA and CDR2 FQGNSA. The CDR3 length is 14 residues.

This clone was detected a few times. The chain couples TRBV7-2 to TRBJ2-2, with 7 bases identical to TRBD2. Germline V CDR1 and CDR2: SGHTA, FQGNSA. V shed 3 bases, J shed 4 bases, and the junction held 2 bases outside the gene matches. The CDR3 totals 14 residues. The CDR3: CASSFRTSTGELFF. CDR3 in DNA: TGTGCCAGCAGCTTCCGGACTAGCACCGGGGAGCTGTTTTTT. Filled out from reference TRBV7-2 and TRBJ2-2, the complete variable domain reads GAGVSQSPSNKVTEKGKDVELRCDPISGHTALYWYRQSLGQGLEFLIYFQGNSAPDKSGLPSDRFSAERTGGSVSTLTIQRTQQEDSAVYLCASSFRTSTGELFFGEGSRLTVL.

The chain combines TRBV4-2 with TRBJ2-3; 9 bases line up with TRBD2. CDR1 is LGHNA and CDR2 is YNFKEQ in the germline V gene. This CDR3 has 15 residues. V gave up 1 base and J gave up 8 bases; unmatched junction bases: 7. CDR3 region: CASSQAEAGGSTQYF. The DNA of the CDR3 is TGTGCCAGCAGCCAAGCCGAAGCGGGAGGCAGTACGCAGTATTTT.

There are a few counts of this clone. The J gene is TRBJ2-1, the V gene TRBV7-9; D not resolved. V was trimmed by 1 base and J by 9 bases, leaving 7 bases between them. This CDR3 region has 12 residues. The germline CDR1 and CDR2 sequences are SEHNR and FQNEAQ (reference sequence). CDR3 sequence reads: CASSLELGEQFF. The CDR3 DNA follows: TGTGCCAGCAGCTTAGAATTGGGTGAGCAGTTCTTC.